The rows below give T cell receptor beta chains drawn from one sample of a study of shared clonotypes between healthy human individuals. The assay was immunoSEQ multiplex PCR, and TCRdb's table has in-frame clones only and misses some. The profile covers around 610,000 clones, with about 95% appearing a single time and 0.11% taken by the ten largest. Sequencing was done on a sample of naive CD8+ T cells sorted from blood. These receptors all come from a woman in her twenties or thirties in good health. The CDR3 runs from the conserved cysteine through the conserved F or W. Fields, in order: V gene, D gene, J gene, CDR3 protein, CDR3 DNA. A D gene is named only where the DNA matches it firmly.

TRBV1	.	TRBJ2-7	CTSSQERDCSYEQYF	TGCACCAGCAGCCAAGAGAGGGACTGCTCCTACGAGCAGTACTTC
TRBV19	TRBD2	TRBJ2-2	CASRSGTSGRWVGELFF	TGTGCCAGTAGGTCCGGGACTAGCGGGAGATGGGTCGGGGAGCTGTTTTTT
TRBV9	.	TRBJ2-5	CASSVASSGETQYF	TGTGCCAGCAGCGTAGCGAGTAGCGGAGAGACCCAGTACTTC
TRBV7-9	TRBD1	TRBJ2-7	CASSPRDRGSYEQYF	TGTGCCAGCAGCCCGCGGGACAGGGGTTCCTACGAGCAGTACTTC
TRBV2	.	TRBJ2-5	CASREGPSAETQYF	TGTGCCAGCAGAGAGGGGCCTAGTGCGGAGACCCAGTACTTC
TRBV27	.	TRBJ1-4	CASSLTGGLGSNEKLFF	TGTGCCAGCAGTCTAACTGGAGGTCTGGGATCTAATGAAAAACTGTTTTTT
TRBV4-1	.	TRBJ1-2	CASSRGEFSVDYGYTF	TGCGCCAGCAGCCGGGGGGAGTTCAGCGTTGACTATGGCTACACCTTC
TRBV5-4	.	TRBJ1-2	CASSLSTYRVYGYTF	TGTGCCAGCAGCTTGTCCACCTACAGGGTCTATGGCTACACCTTC
TRBV27	.	TRBJ2-3	CASSLGGRADTQYF	TGTGCCAGCAGTCTCGGAGGACGGGCAGATACGCAGTATTTT
TRBV27	.	TRBJ2-1	CASSPLGAGAYNEQFF	TGTGCCAGCAGTCCCTTGGGGGCGGGAGCGTACAATGAGCAGTTCTTC
TRBV28	.	TRBJ1-1	CASRLLGTTEAFF	TGTGCCAGCAGACTACTCGGGACCACTGAAGCTTTCTTT
TRBV5-4	TRBD2	TRBJ2-1	CASSARTSGGYNEQFF	TGTGCCAGCAGCGCAAGGACTAGCGGGGGCTACAATGAGCAGTTCTTC
TRBV9	.	TRBJ1-2	CASSGLGIYGYTF	TGTGCCAGCAGCGGCCTAGGAATCTATGGCTACACCTTC
TRBV6-5	.	TRBJ2-5	CASGSGGRDLETQYF	TGTGCCAGCGGGAGCGGCGGCAGGGATCTAGAGACCCAGTACTTC
TRBV6-5	.	TRBJ1-1	CASSYSAPNTEAFF	TGTGCCAGCAGTTACTCGGCACCTAACACTGAAGCTTTCTTT
TRBV5-1	.	TRBJ1-1	CASSLMSRENTEAFF	TGCGCCAGCAGCTTAATGTCTAGAGAGAACACTGAAGCTTTCTTT
TRBV7-2	TRBD1	TRBJ1-1	CASSDPTGGNTEAFF	TGTGCCAGCAGCGACCCCACAGGGGGGAACACTGAAGCTTTCTTT
TRBV5-1	TRBD2	TRBJ2-1	CASSLTGTRGYNEQFF	TGCGCCAGCAGCTTAACCGGGACTAGGGGGTACAATGAGCAGTTCTTC
TRBV7-9	.	TRBJ1-5	CASSLGTGNQPQHF	TGTGCCAGCAGCTTAGGGACGGGCAATCAGCCCCAGCATTTT
TRBV11-2	TRBD1	TRBJ2-7	CASSVRDRVYEQYF	TGTGCCAGCAGCGTCCGGGACAGGGTTTACGAGCAGTACTTC
TRBV19	.	TRBJ1-1	CASRGGTSWYTEAFF	TGTGCCAGTAGAGGGGGGACATCTTGGTACACTGAAGCTTTCTTT